This passage covers 9 T cell receptor beta chains from one sample sequenced in a study of tumor-infiltrating lymphocytes in primary liver carcinoma. In addition to blood RNA drawn from unsorted whole blood, germline DNA was extracted. The template, about 540 ng total RNA, yielded TCR beta cDNA made with a constant-region primer. Nested multiplex PCR, run for three rounds with slightly modified ARM-PCR, yielded TCR beta libraries. In the first two PCR rounds, TRBV1-TRBV30 forward primers were paired with a C-beta reverse primer, and each round lasted roughly 9 cycles. TCRdb independently ran MiXCR on the multiplex PCR reads; one entry per CDR3 protein. This sample has 250,000 to 400,000 distinct CDR3 sequences, with more than 55% found just once. The sample comprised peripheral blood. The source of these receptors is a man in his forties or fifties with primary liver carcinoma and hepatitis B virus infection.

Points on this clonotype: A junction end diverges from the germline sequence, so it may reflect a read error. The rearrangement uses TRBV6-1 and TRBJ2-2; 7 positions match TRBD2. This CDR3 has 14 amino acids. Germline V CDR1 and CDR2: MNHNS, SASEGT. This chain's CDR3 is CASKTGTNTGEPFF. The CDR3 coding sequence is TGTGCCAGCAAGACTGGGACTAACACCGGGGAGCCGTTTTTT.

A remark on this clonotype: With a much larger clone just one base away, this may be a read error. The chain has TRBV6-2 or TRBV6-3 and TRBJ2-7; D is unresolved. The V gene's germline CDR1 is MNHEY and CDR2 SVGEGT. The CDR3 has 13 residues. With 2 bases removed from V and 3 bases from J, the gap between germline ends came to 8 bases. Here the CDR3 reads CASSYLGDYEQYF. CDR3 bases: TGTGCCAGCAGTTACCTCGGCGACTACGAGCAGTACTTC.

Of note for this clonotype: With a much larger clone just one base away, this may be a read error. The rearrangement joins TRBV10-3 to TRBJ2-5, with D possibly being TRBD1 or TRBD2 (6 bases each). V lost 5 bases to trimming and J lost 4 bases, with 14 bases between them. The CDR3 covers 14 residues. Per germline, CDR1 ENHRY and CDR2 SYGVKD. The CDR3 region is CAISREGGRETQYF. The CDR3 nucleotides read TGTGCCATCAGTAGAGAGGGGGGACGAGAGACCCAGTACTTC.

The chain uses TRBV6-5 and TRBJ2-7; D might be TRBD2 (6 bases). V lost 0 bases to trimming and J lost 7 bases, with 16 bases between them. Per germline, CDR1 MNHEY and CDR2 SVGAGI. This CDR3 is built from 15 residues. The CDR3 DNA reads as TGTGCCAGCAGTTACTCTGGCGGGGTGGCGGGTGAGCAGTACTTC. Amino acid sequence: CASSYSGGVAGEQYF.

CDR3 sequence (DNA): TGTGCCAGCATGGGCGGGAGTTACAATGAGCAGTTCTTC. Its translation is CASMGGSYNEQFF. The rearrangement joins TRBV28 to TRBJ2-1, with 7 bases aligning to TRBD2. The CDR3 loop spans 13 amino acids. Germline trimming cut 7 bases from V and 4 bases from J; bases unmatched to any gene: 4. The germline V gene encodes CDR1 MDHEN and CDR2 SYDVKM.

As regards this clonotype: A much larger clonotype is one base distant, so this may be a read error. V gene TRBV6-2 or TRBV6-3 combines with J gene TRBJ2-3; no reliable D call. This CDR3 contains 11 residues. CDR1 MNHEY and CDR2 SVGEGT come from the germline V gene. The V end was cut by 9 bases, the J end by 4 bases, with 8 bases between. In nucleotides, the CDR3 is TGTGCCAGTTATGACCCAGATACGCAGTATTTT. It codes for CASYDPDTQYF.

V is TRBV30 and J is TRBJ2-2; 10 positions agree with TRBD1. V trimming: 3 bases; J trimming: 8 bases; junction bases outside the gene matches: 6. CDR3 length: 14 amino acids. Germline V lookup: CDR1 GTSNPN, CDR2 SVGIG (reference sequence). CDR3 protein: CAWSPGQGSGELFF. For the CDR3, the DNA is TGTGCCTGGAGCCCGGGACAGGGGTCGGGGGAGCTGTTTTTT.

Of note for this clonotype: At one end the junction does not follow the germline gene, possibly because of a read error. This rearrangement joins TRBV4-1 to TRBJ1-2, with 10 bases lining up with TRBD1. The CDR3 runs to 16 residues. Germline V gene lookup returns CDR1 MGHRA and CDR2 YSYEKL. This CDR3 reads CAGSQTGTGDNYGYTF. The CDR3 DNA is TGCGCCGGCAGCCAAACCGGGACAGGGGATAACTATGGCTACACCTTC.

This clonotype was counted once. The conserved phenylalanine or tryptophan normally closing the CDR3 is absent here, so this likely arose from a read error. This chain links TRBV6-5 with TRBJ1-5; 8 nucleotides align to TRBD1. The germline gives CDR1 MNHEY, CDR2 SVGAGI. V shed 6 bases and J 1 base; nucleotides not matched to a gene: 2. The CDR3 runs to 14 residues. The chain's CDR3 is CASRDRASNQPQHL. CDR3 DNA sequence: TGTGCCAGCAGGGACAGGGCCAGCAATCAGCCCCAGCATTTG.